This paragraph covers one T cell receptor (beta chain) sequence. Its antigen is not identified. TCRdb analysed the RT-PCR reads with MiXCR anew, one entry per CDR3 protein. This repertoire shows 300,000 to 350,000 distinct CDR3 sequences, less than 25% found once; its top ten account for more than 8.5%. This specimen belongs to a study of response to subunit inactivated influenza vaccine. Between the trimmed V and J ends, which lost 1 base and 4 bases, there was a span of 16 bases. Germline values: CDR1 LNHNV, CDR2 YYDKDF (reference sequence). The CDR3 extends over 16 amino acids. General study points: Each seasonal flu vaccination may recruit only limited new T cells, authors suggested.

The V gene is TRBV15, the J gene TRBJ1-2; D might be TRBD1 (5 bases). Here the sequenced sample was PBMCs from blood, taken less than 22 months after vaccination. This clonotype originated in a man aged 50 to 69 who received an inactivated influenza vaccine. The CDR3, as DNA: TGTGCCACCAGCAGAGGAAATACGGGACTCTTCTATGGCTACACCTTC. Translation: CATSRGNTGLFYGYTF.